The T cell receptor (beta chain) described here comes from a study of cytomegalovirus exposure and HLA in healthy donors. Concerning this clone: Antigen: not known.

Both 60 Vbeta primers and 13 Jbeta primers went into the PCR. Study processing details: As a later analysis found, there were roughly 80 million unique TCR beta chains, of which some 10 million were shared. Assay used: immunoSEQ multiplex PCR; TCRdb lists only in-frame clones, some missing. That table supplies the V and J calls and clone size; D and trimming were determined from the DNA. The table has around 200,000 clones, 75% to 85% seen once. Regarding the study as a whole: In a later analysis, DRB1 alleles had the most associated TCRs; HLA-C alleles the fewest. A link between a missense DCLRE1C variant and TCR beta V- and J-gene trimming emerged from a later analysis.

This CDR3 is built from 14 residues. V was cut by 7 bases and J by 1 base, with 14 bases left in between. Germline V CDR1 and CDR2: GTSNPN, SVGIG (reference sequence). Each donor's status was that of a healthy bone marrow donor. Sequencing was performed on PBMCs. The sequence was collected from a girl between 5 and 17 years old in good health and CMV-seronegative. This chain joins TRBV30 and TRBJ2-1; TRBD1 might be the D (6 bases). The CDR3 sequence is CASNFRGSYNEQFF. CDR3 bases: TGTGCCTCCAATTTTAGGGGGTCCTACAATGAGCAGTTCTTC.